Sequencing of this T cell receptor (beta chain) was carried out in a study of blood T cell repertoires in COVID-19 (dated by TCRdb to the early 2020s). For the study in its entirety: Samples covering the acute and convalescent phases of COVID-19 were provided by collaborators in the United States, Italy and Spain. The prospective study material was composed of cDNA or gDNA derived from T cells, B-cell-depleted T cells, or PBMCs. Deeply sampled blood TCRbeta repertoires from subjects exposed to, actively infected with, or recovered from COVID-19 were included in the dataset. The repertoires were made available in a free public database intended to serve as a resource for research on the immune response to SARS-CoV-2. Samples were obtained from the ongoing ImmuneRACE study (first 160 participants) and from roughly 1,300 subjects provided by 6 global collaborators. A de-identified subject ID, COVID-19 status, age in years and sex were almost always included in the sample metadata. Where available, HLA class I and class II types were obtained from metadata supplied by the sample provider rather than from assay-based typing.

Broader findings and caveats from the paper: Clinical and demographic metadata were provided uncurated, with the amount varying by source and participant.

As to this clone: Its antigen remains unidentified. No base-level quality is on record; no much larger clone is a single base apart.

Each collaborating institution followed its own protocols to collect whole blood in K2EDTA tubes. Collaborator samples were shipped for TCRbeta analysis as frozen whole blood, isolated PBMCs, or DNA extracted from either sample type. TCRbeta CDR3 regions were amplified from genomic DNA using the immunoSEQ Assay, a bias-controlled multiplex PCR. The authors processed their data as follows. Within the assay, amplification of reference gene primers was used to estimate how many nucleated cells each sample contained. Sequence reads were collapsed and filtered to measure the absolute abundance of every unique TCRbeta CDR3 rearrangement. For each sample, productive Simpson clonality was calculated by taking the square root of Simpson's diversity index across productive rearrangements. TCRdb took over this immuneACCESS table, retaining in-frame rearrangements with V and J assigned. Such tables are incomplete; in checked studies, under half of the missing clones stem from an unresolved V gene, and the remainder is unexplained. V and J calls and clone size are copied from that table; D and trimming were computed from the DNA. The sample profile shows 30,000 to 40,000 clones; 90% of them were found once. The top ten hold 20% to 30% of the sample.

Per the germline V gene, LGHNT is the CDR1 and FRNRAP is the CDR2. Cut back by 0 bases and 10 bases, the V and J ends lie 10 bases apart. From the cysteine through the phenylalanine, the CDR3 covers 13 amino acids. Only the CDR3 part of the read is kept: 39 bases, read in frame from the first base. Rearrangement joined TRBV12-5 to TRBJ2-1, and the D gene may be TRBD2, 5 bases matching. The TCR was taken from a man aged 55 to 69 with active or convalescent COVID-19. Sequencing was done on a sample of peripheral blood. The nucleotides are TGTGCTAGTGGTTTGGTAAATCAGCGGGAGCAGTTCTTC. The encoded protein is CASGLVNQREQFF. With the portions outside the CDR3 filled from the reference TRBV12-5 and TRBJ2-1 genes, the complete variable region becomes DARVTQTPRHKVTEMGQEVTMRCQPILGHNTVFWYRQTMMQGLELLAYFRNRAPLDDSGMPKDRFSAEMPDATLATLKIQPSEPRDSAVYFCASGLVNQREQFFGPGTRLTVL.